These T cell receptor beta chains were read from a single sample in a study of beta chain features in type 1 diabetes. Assay used: immunoSEQ multiplex PCR; TCRdb lists only in-frame clones, some missing. The repertoire has about 340,000 clones, 7% to 9% of them found once; the top ten carry 0.44%. The sample was central memory CD4+ T cells from blood. These receptors all stem from a woman aged 18-30 years in good health. Both conserved end residues are trimmed from each CDR3. Fields, in order: V gene, J gene, D gene, CDR3 protein. The D gene is left open where the match is weak.

V gene: TRBV27; J gene: TRBJ2-2; D gene: TRBD1; CDR3 protein: ASSLSVVGQGRKSTGELF
V gene: TRBV9; J gene: TRBJ2-2; D gene: TRBD1; CDR3 protein: ASSRGQGAGELF
V gene: TRBV29-1; J gene: TRBJ2-7; D gene: -; CDR3 protein: SVSGTAKEQY
V gene: TRBV5-4; J gene: TRBJ2-1; D gene: TRBD2; CDR3 protein: ASSTSGRSDEQF
V gene: TRBV20-1; J gene: TRBJ2-7; D gene: TRBD1; CDR3 protein: SARTGIEQY
V gene: TRBV7-2; J gene: TRBJ2-5; D gene: TRBD2; CDR3 protein: ASSLLLAGGETQY
V gene: TRBV2; J gene: TRBJ2-3; D gene: -; CDR3 protein: ASSVGAQY
V gene: TRBV11-2; J gene: TRBJ2-7; D gene: -; CDR3 protein: ASSPDGQPSYEQY
V gene: TRBV25-1; J gene: TRBJ2-1; D gene: -; CDR3 protein: ASSRTRLGGGEQF
V gene: TRBV5-1; J gene: TRBJ2-3; D gene: -; CDR3 protein: ATSPRRTDTQY
V gene: TRBV7-2; J gene: TRBJ1-5; D gene: TRBD1; CDR3 protein: ASSLEGTGPQPQH
V gene: TRBV9; J gene: TRBJ2-7; D gene: -; CDR3 protein: ASSVGGASSYEQY
V gene: TRBV5-5; J gene: TRBJ2-1; D gene: -; CDR3 protein: ASSRGPVNEQF
V gene: TRBV5-1; J gene: TRBJ1-4; D gene: -; CDR3 protein: ASSLGRGHEKLF
V gene: TRBV14; J gene: TRBJ2-3; D gene: TRBD2; CDR3 protein: ASSRVPGLAATDTQY
V gene: TRBV4-2; J gene: TRBJ2-1; D gene: -; CDR3 protein: ASSHIGRDSEVNEQF